This T cell receptor beta chain stems from a study of blood T cell repertoires in COVID-19. Study as a whole: Samples representing acute and convalescent COVID-19 were sourced from the United States, Italy and Spain. PBMCs, B-cell-depleted T cells, or T cells were the source of the cDNA or gDNA that made up the material.

Original data processing: Reference gene primer amplification in the assay estimated nucleated cell counts. Libraries were prepared by immunoSEQ multiplex PCR; TCRdb keeps only in-frame clonotypes and omits some of them. V and J calls plus clone size are reproduced from that table; the DNA served to infer D and trimming. The data contain around 150,000 clones, 65% to 85% of them singletons. The germline V gene has CDR1 KGHDR and CDR2 SFDVKD. The V gene end was trimmed by 11 bases and the J gene end by 4 bases; junction bases not matched to a gene: 21. The CDR3 sequence is 18 residues long. Specimen: peripheral blood. The gene calls are TRBV24-1 and TRBJ2-3, with 9 bases lining up with TRBD2. This TCR came from a man in his 60s with active or convalescent COVID-19. The CDR3 is CANAPLAGGPIVPDTQYF. The CDR3 bases are TGTGCCAACGCCCCCCTGGCGGGGGGGCCAATTGTGCCAGATACGCAGTATTTT.